Listed below are T cell receptor beta chains from one sample, sequenced in a study of blood T cells in healthy people across ages. TCRdb reprocessed the 5' RACE reads with MiXCR, giving one entry per CDR3 protein. This repertoire shows 700,000 or so distinct CDR3 sequences, 22% found once; its top ten account for roughly a fifth. The sample comprised blood. The receptors derive from a man aged 65-85 years in good health. CDR3s include the opening cysteine and the closing phenylalanine or tryptophan. D genes are given only for firm matches. The size entry is marked missing in some rows and otherwise reads once, few, many or a size class.

D: -; V: TRBV5-1; length: 16; J: TRBJ2-3; size: -; CDR3: CASSSGTQGGTDTQYF; DNA: TGCGCCAGCAGTTCCGGGACGCAAGGGGGCACAGATACGCAGTATTTT
D: -; V: TRBV10-3; length: 15; J: TRBJ2-2; size: few; CDR3: CAISAGRTNTGELFF; DNA: TGTGCCATCAGCGCGGGACGTACGAACACCGGGGAGCTGTTTTTT
D: -; V: TRBV7-9; length: 15; J: TRBJ1-4; size: -; CDR3: CASSAPGSINEKLFF; DNA: TGTGCCAGCAGCGCCCCAGGGTCTATTAATGAAAAACTGTTTTTT
D: TRBD1; V: TRBV5-1; length: 15; J: TRBJ1-2; size: -; CDR3: CASSPGTAIPYGYTF; DNA: TGCGCCAGCAGCCCGGGGACAGCCATTCCCTATGGCTACACCTTC
D: -; V: TRBV6-6; length: 12; J: TRBJ1-2; size: -; CDR3: CAIRGGNYGYTF; DNA: TGTGCCATTAGGGGGGGTAACTATGGCTACACCTTC
D: -; V: TRBV5-1; length: 13; J: TRBJ1-1; size: few; CDR3: CASGGGTNTEAFF; DNA: TGCGCCAGCGGAGGAGGTACGAACACTGAAGCTTTCTTT
D: TRBD2; V: TRBV7-9; length: 12; J: TRBJ2-1; size: -; CDR3: CASSPKAGELFF; DNA: TGTGCCAGCAGCCCAAAAGCGGGAGAGCTGTTCTTC
D: -; V: TRBV12-5; length: 13; J: TRBJ1-5; size: -; CDR3: CASGSPYNQPQHF; DNA: TGTGCTAGTGGTTCACCTTACAATCAGCCCCAGCATTTT
D: -; V: TRBV27; length: 16; J: TRBJ1-3; size: -; CDR3: CASSFSGTTSGNTIYF; DNA: TGTGCCAGCAGTTTCTCCGGGACAACCTCTGGAAACACCATATATTTT
D: -; V: TRBV12-3/TRBV12-4; length: 15; J: TRBJ2-2; size: few; CDR3: CASTLGVPNTGELFF; DNA: TGTGCCAGCACCCTCGGGGTCCCTAACACCGGGGAGCTGTTTTTT
D: -; V: TRBV25-1; length: 15; J: TRBJ1-4; size: -; CDR3: CASSEGRRTNEKLFF; DNA: TGTGCCAGCAGTGAAGGACGACGGACTAATGAAAAACTGTTTTTT
D: TRBD1; V: TRBV19; length: 18; J: TRBJ2-1; size: -; CDR3: CASRPGQGRVSSYNEQFF; DNA: TGTGCCAGTAGGCCGGGACAGGGTAGAGTAAGCTCCTACAATGAGCAGTTCTTC
D: -; V: TRBV5-1; length: 16; J: TRBJ1-2; size: -; CDR3: CASNLEPGLISYGYTF; DNA: TGCGCCAGCAACTTGGAGCCAGGGCTTATAAGCTATGGCTACACCTTC
D: -; V: TRBV20-1; length: 15; J: TRBJ2-1; size: -; CDR3: CSAHPSASSYNEQFF; DNA: TGCAGTGCCCATCCTAGCGCTAGCTCCTACAATGAGCAGTTCTTC
D: -; V: TRBV5-1; length: 12; J: TRBJ2-5; size: -; CDR3: CASREEGETQYF; DNA: TGCGCCAGCAGGGAGGAGGGGGAGACCCAGTACTTC
D: -; V: TRBV27; length: 15; J: TRBJ1-5; size: few; CDR3: CASSFRGQTIQPQHF; DNA: TGTGCCAGCAGTTTTCGTGGACAGACGATCCAGCCCCAGCATTTT
D: -; V: TRBV6-1; length: 17; J: TRBJ2-4; size: -; CDR3: CASSDRNREVYGNIQYF; DNA: TGTGCCAGCAGTGATCGGAATAGGGAAGTATATGGGAACATTCAGTACTTC
D: TRBD1; V: TRBV7-9; length: 14; J: TRBJ2-5; size: few; CDR3: CASSLTRQGETQYF; DNA: TGTGCCAGCAGCTTAACCCGACAGGGTGAGACCCAGTACTTC
D: -; V: TRBV3-1; length: 13; J: TRBJ1-2; size: -; CDR3: CASSLDPTIGYTF; DNA: TGTGCCAGCAGCCTCGACCCCACTATTGGCTACACCTTC
D: TRBD2; V: TRBV12-3/TRBV12-4; length: 15; J: TRBJ2-7; size: -; CDR3: CASSSLQRGGPEQYF; DNA: TGTGCCAGCAGTTCCCTGCAGCGGGGGGGCCCCGAGCAGTACTTC
D: TRBD1; V: TRBV12-3/TRBV12-4; length: 14; J: TRBJ1-3; size: -; CDR3: CASNPTGQGNTIYF; DNA: TGTGCCAGCAACCCTACCGGACAGGGGAACACCATATATTTT